These 26 T cell receptor beta chains share one sample of origin, sequenced in a study of blood T cell repertoires in COVID-19. Sequenced by immunoSEQ multiplex PCR; TCRdb stores in-frame clones only, minus some. The sample includes roughly 350,000 clones, about 90% of them seen just once. Sequencing used peripheral blood. These receptors all stem from a woman in her thirties with COVID-19, enrolled during active disease.

This clone was observed a handful of times. The chain employs TRBV18 and TRBJ2-2; 7 bases align to TRBD1. CDR3 length: 15 residues. CDR1 KGHSH and CDR2 LQKENI come from the germline V gene. Trimming took 6 bases from V and 2 from J; bases not matched to a gene: 6. The CDR3 nucleotides are TGTGCCAGCTCCCTAAGGACAGGAAACACCGGGGAGCTGTTTTTT. This translates into CASSLRTGNTGELFF.

The sample holds a few counts of this clone. The chain employs TRBV7-2 and TRBJ2-2; TRBD2 aligns across 10 bases. Germline values: CDR1 SGHTA, CDR2 FQGNSA. V gave up 1 base and J gave up 1 base; unmatched junction bases: 9. The CDR3 is 19 amino acids. The CDR3 here is CASSLERGSGRLNTGELFF. CDR3 nucleotides: TGTGCCAGCAGCTTAGAGAGGGGTAGCGGGAGGCTGAACACCGGGGAGCTGTTTTTT.

The J gene is TRBJ2-7, the V gene TRBV19, with TRBD2 as a possible D gene (5 bases). V lost 1 base, J lost 3 bases, and 7 bases lay in between. This CDR3 comprises 13 residues. The germline V gene encodes CDR1 LNHDA and CDR2 SQIVND (reference sequence). In DNA form, the CDR3 reads TGTGCCAGTAGTATAGCCGAGGGCTACGAGCAGTACTTC. It is translated as CASSIAEGYEQYF. Full variable domain (rest looked up from reference TRBV19 and TRBJ2-7): DGGITQSPKYLFRKEGQNVTLSCEQNLNHDAMYWYRQDPGQGLRLIYYSQIVNDFQKGDIAEGYSVSREKKESFPLTVTSAQKNPTAFYLCASSIAEGYEQYFGPGTRLTVT.

This chain connects TRBV23-1 to TRBJ1-5; D is unclear. TRBV23-1 counts as an open reading frame of uncertain function. Trimming took off 3 bases at V and 10 bases at J, with 16 bases between the two ends. The CDR3 loop spans 14 amino acids. As DNA, the CDR3 is TGCGCCAGCAGTCAGACGACCGGGGTTGGACCCCAGCATTTT. Translated, it gives CASSQTTGVGPQHF.

The chain links TRBV19 to TRBJ1-1; 9 bases fit TRBD1. Germline lookup yields CDR1 LNHDA and CDR2 SQIVND (reference sequence). V was pared by 4 bases and J by 2 bases, with 11 bases of the junction left unmatched. The CDR3 covers 17 residues. CDR3 protein: CASSTATGGDVNTEAFF. For the CDR3, the DNA is TGTGCCAGTAGTACCGCCACAGGGGGCGATGTTAACACTGAAGCTTTCTTT.

V usage is TRBV28 and J usage is TRBJ1-5; D may be TRBD1 (5 bases). Germline values: CDR1 MDHEN, CDR2 SYDVKM. CDR3 length equals 16 residues. V was pared by 7 bases and J by 0 bases, with 16 bases between. Written as DNA, the CDR3 is TGTGCCAGCACCCTCGGGGGGAGGGGTAGCAATCAGCCCCAGCATTTT. Its protein is CASTLGGRGSNQPQHF.

The rearrangement joins TRBV27 to TRBJ1-1, with 8 bases fitting TRBD1. V lost 7 bases and J lost 0; bases outside the gene matches: 10. The CDR3 contains 16 residues. CDR1 is MNHEY and CDR2 is SMNVEV in the germline V gene (reference sequence). CDR3 amino acids: CASKGYDRGLNTEAFF. The CDR3 region has the DNA TGTGCCAGCAAAGGTTACGACAGGGGCCTGAACACTGAAGCTTTCTTT.

V and J are TRBV6-5 and TRBJ2-7, with D possibly matching TRBD2 (6 bases). This CDR3 spans 14 amino acids. CDR1 is MNHEY, CDR2 SVGAGI, per germline. Deletions cut 1 base from V and 5 bases from J, with 12 bases between. The CDR3 reads CASSYFGGAHEQYF. DNA for the CDR3: TGTGCCAGCAGTTACTTCGGGGGAGCCCACGAGCAGTACTTC.

The rearrangement links TRBV6-5 to TRBJ2-2; 7 bases agree with TRBD1. Germline CDR1 reads MNHEY; CDR2 reads SVGAGI. The CDR3 is made up of 16 amino acids. V was pared by 2 bases and J by 5 bases, with 8 bases of the junction left unmatched. Written as DNA, the CDR3 is TGTGCCAGCAGTTACACGACAGGGCCGGGGACCGGGGAGCTGTTTTTT. This translates into CASSYTTGPGTGELFF.

The chain joins TRBV10-2 to TRBJ1-1; possible D gene TRBD1, 6 bases. Germline assignment: CDR1 WSHSY and CDR2 SAAADI. Trimming pared 6 bases from V and 1 base from J, leaving 9 bases between. The CDR3 is 13 residues long. The CDR3 DNA reads TGCGCCAGCAGCGAGACAGGGAACACTGAAGCTTTCTTT. As protein: CASSETGNTEAFF.

This clone has more than one count but fewer than ten. The junction shows a germline mismatch at one end, possibly a read error. The chain is built from TRBV6-1 and TRBJ1-2; D is undetermined. Per germline, CDR1 MNHNS and CDR2 SASEGT. This CDR3 comprises 13 residues. The CDR3 loop reads CASSKAFHYGYTF. The CDR3 DNA sequence: TGTGCCAGCAGTAAAGCCTTCCACTATGGCTACACCTTC.

The chain combines TRBV30 with TRBJ2-5; 13 nucleotides agree with TRBD2. The CDR3 extends over 15 amino acids. V lost 2 bases, J lost 7 bases, and 7 bases stayed unmatched. CDR1 and CDR2 (germline): GTSNPN, SVGIG (reference sequence). The CDR3 DNA sequence: TGTGCCTGGAGTATGGGACTAGCGGGGTCCGGGACCCAGTACTTC. Translation gives CAWSMGLAGSGTQYF.

This chain links TRBV28 with TRBJ1-6, with D uncertain. The CDR3 runs to 13 residues. Trimming pared 10 bases from V and 7 bases from J, leaving 14 bases between. Germline V lookup: CDR1 MDHEN, CDR2 SYDVKM. The CDR3 nucleotides are TGTGCCACCTTTAAGGGAGTGAATTCACCCCTCCACTTT. This translates into CATFKGVNSPLHF.

The V call is TRBV27, the J call TRBJ2-5; D might be TRBD2 (6 bases). CDR1 is MNHEY and CDR2 is SMNVEV in the germline V gene (reference sequence). The CDR3 runs 14 residues. Trimming removed 6 bases from V and 5 bases from J, with 16 bases in between. This CDR3 reads CASREGLRSETQYF. CDR3 sequence (DNA): TGTGCCAGCAGGGAGGGACTGAGGTCGGAGACCCAGTACTTC.

Details on this clone: The identical CDR3 is also encoded by other nucleotide sequences in the sample. The CDR3 DNA sequence: TGTGCCAGCAGCTTGGGACTAGCGGGAGTCGGCGGGGAGCTGTTTTTT. It is translated as CASSLGLAGVGGELFF. The rearrangement uses TRBV5-4 and TRBJ2-2; TRBD2 matches at 12 bases. This CDR3 contains 16 residues. CDR1 SGHNT and CDR2 YYREEE come from the germline V gene (reference sequence). With V trimmed by 0 bases and J by 7 bases, 4 bases remained unmatched.

The rearrangement links TRBV28 to TRBJ2-7; D may be TRBD2 (5 bases). CDR1 and CDR2 (germline): MDHEN, SYDVKM. Trimming took 6 bases from V and 5 from J, leaving 20 bases between them. The CDR3 extends over 15 amino acids. The CDR3 nucleotides are TGTGCCAGCAGCCCCTTTTTGGGGAGTTATCACGAGCAGTACTTC. Amino acids: CASSPFLGSYHEQYF.

In its sample, this clone was seen a few times. CDR3 coding DNA: TGTGCCAGCAGTGAATGGGCCGGAGGTAGCCGCTCCTACGAGCAGTACTTC. Amino acids: CASSEWAGGSRSYEQYF. V and J are TRBV2 and TRBJ2-7, with a weak D call TRBD2 (5 bases). This CDR3 comprises 17 residues. CDR1 and CDR2 from the germline V gene are SNHLY and FYNNEI. Trimming took 2 bases from V and 0 from J, leaving 17 bases between them.

This clone appeared once. The J gene is TRBJ2-2, the V gene TRBV5-4; the match to TRBD2 covers 9 bases. V was clipped by 0 bases and J by 5 bases; unmatched bases: 8. CDR3 length: 17 amino acids. From germline, CDR1 is SGHNT and CDR2 YYREEE (reference sequence). The CDR3 protein is CASSLASAGGRTGELFF. The CDR3 DNA sequence: TGTGCCAGCAGCTTGGCTTCTGCGGGAGGGAGAACCGGGGAGCTGTTTTTT. Variable domain in full (rest from reference TRBV5-4 and TRBJ2-2): ETGVTQSPTHLIKTRGQQVTLRCSSQSGHNTVSWYQQALGQGPQFIFQYYREEENGRGNFPPRFSGLQFPNYSSELNVNALELDDSALYLCASSLASAGGRTGELFFGEGSRLTVL.

The chain is built from TRBV6-5 and TRBJ2-7; 9 nucleotides line up with TRBD1. Germline CDR1 MNHEY, CDR2 SVGAGI. This CDR3 spans 15 amino acids. Trimming removed 7 bases from V and 0 bases from J; junction bases left unmatched: 7. The DNA of the CDR3 is TGTGCCAGCACGCAAGGACAGGGGTACTCCTACGAGCAGTACTTC. This encodes CASTQGQGYSYEQYF.

The chain combines TRBV4-1 with TRBJ2-1; maybe TRBD2 (5 bases). Germline CDR1 reads MGHRA; CDR2 reads YSYEKL. CDR3 length equals 16 residues. With 2 bases removed from V and 0 bases from J, the gap between germline ends came to 11 bases. The CDR3 here is CASSQKAAGSYNEQFF. The DNA of the CDR3 is TGCGCCAGCAGCCAAAAAGCGGCTGGCTCCTACAATGAGCAGTTCTTC.

This chain uses TRBV15 with TRBJ2-1, with a tentative D call TRBD2 (5 bases). The length of the CDR3 is 16 residues. Trimming removed 1 base at V and 0 bases at J, with 10 bases between. Germline V gene lookup returns CDR1 LNHNV and CDR2 YYDKDF (reference sequence). The CDR3 loop is CATSRGVDFSYNEQFF. CDR3 DNA: TGTGCCACCAGCAGAGGGGTGGACTTCTCCTACAATGAGCAGTTCTTC.

This chain joins TRBV6-5 and TRBJ2-2; D might be TRBD1 (8 bases). The germline V gene encodes CDR1 MNHEY and CDR2 SVGAGI. There are 14 residues in the CDR3. Trimming shortened V by 5 bases and J by 6 bases, and 13 bases separated the two germline ends. CDR3 region: CASSRTGGAGELFF. In nucleotides, the CDR3 is TGTGCCAGCAGTCGCACAGGGGGGGCCGGGGAGCTGTTTTTT.

The rearrangement uses TRBV5-5 and TRBJ2-7; perhaps TRBD1 as D (6 bases). The CDR3 has 12 residues. CDR1 and CDR2 from the germline V gene are SGHKS and YYEKEE (reference sequence). The V end was cut by 2 bases, the J end by 4 bases, with 7 bases between. CDR3 nucleotides: TGTGCCAGCAGCTTCACAGGGTACGAGCAGTACTTC. Its translation: CASSFTGYEQYF.

V is TRBV28 and J is TRBJ2-5, with 9 bases matching TRBD1. Germline CDR1 and CDR2: MDHEN and SYDVKM. The ends lost 6 bases at V and 9 bases at J; junction bases unmatched: 14. This CDR3 comprises 15 residues. The chain's CDR3 is CASRQLDRGKVSQYF. CDR3 in DNA: TGTGCCAGCAGGCAACTGGACAGGGGAAAGGTGTCCCAGTACTTC.

The chain has TRBV19 and TRBJ1-5, with 10 positions matching TRBD1. J lost 6 bases, V lost 5 bases, and 7 bases had no gene match. CDR3 length equals 15 residues. Germline CDR1 reads LNHDA; CDR2 reads SQIVND (reference sequence). The DNA for the CDR3 is TGTGCCAGTAGTTTCGGGACAGGGGAGGCTCAGCCCCAGCATTTT. Amino acids: CASSFGTGEAQPQHF.

This chain uses TRBV19 with TRBJ2-1, with 10 bases identical to TRBD2. This CDR3 region has 17 residues. V lost 3 bases and J lost 7; bases outside the gene matches: 12. CDR1 LNHDA and CDR2 SQIVND come from the germline V gene (reference sequence). The CDR3 loop reads CASSIRASGSIENEQFF. CDR3 nucleotides: TGTGCCAGTAGTATTAGGGCTAGCGGGAGCATCGAGAATGAGCAGTTCTTC. The complete variable domain, with remaining parts taken from reference TRBV19 and TRBJ2-1, reads DGGITQSPKYLFRKEGQNVTLSCEQNLNHDAMYWYRQDPGQGLRLIYYSQIVNDFQKGDIAEGYSVSREKKESFPLTVTSAQKNPTAFYLCASSIRASGSIENEQFFGPGTRLTVL.